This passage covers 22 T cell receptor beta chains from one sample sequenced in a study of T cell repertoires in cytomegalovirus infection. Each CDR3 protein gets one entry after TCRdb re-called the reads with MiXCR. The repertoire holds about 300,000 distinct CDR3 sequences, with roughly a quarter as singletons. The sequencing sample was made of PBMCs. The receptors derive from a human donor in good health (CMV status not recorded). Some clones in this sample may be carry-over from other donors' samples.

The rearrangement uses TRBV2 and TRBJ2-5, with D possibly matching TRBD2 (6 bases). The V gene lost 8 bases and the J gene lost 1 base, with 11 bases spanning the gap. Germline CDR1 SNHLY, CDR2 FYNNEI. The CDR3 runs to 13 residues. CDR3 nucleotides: TGTGCCAGCCAACGGGGGAGCCAAGAGACCCAGTACTTC. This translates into CASQRGSQETQYF. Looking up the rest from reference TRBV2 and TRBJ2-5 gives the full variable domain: EPEVTQTPSHQVTQMGQEVILRCVPISNHLYFYWYRQILGQKVEFLVSFYNNEISEKSEIFDDQFSVERPDGSNFTLKIRSTKLEDSAMYFCASQRGSQETQYFGPGTRLLVL.

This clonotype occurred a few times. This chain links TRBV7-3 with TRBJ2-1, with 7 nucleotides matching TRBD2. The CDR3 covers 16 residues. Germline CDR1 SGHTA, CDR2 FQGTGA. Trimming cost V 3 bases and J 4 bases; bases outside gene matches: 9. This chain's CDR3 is CASSLQPSGEYNEQFF. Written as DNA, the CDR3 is TGTGCCAGCAGCTTGCAGCCTAGCGGAGAGTACAATGAGCAGTTCTTC.

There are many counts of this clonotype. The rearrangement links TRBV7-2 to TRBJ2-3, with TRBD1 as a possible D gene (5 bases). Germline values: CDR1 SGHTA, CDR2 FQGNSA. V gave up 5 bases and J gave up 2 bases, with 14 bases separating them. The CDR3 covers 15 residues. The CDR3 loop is CASSSRGGVTDTQYF. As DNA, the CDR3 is TGTGCCAGCAGCAGTAGGGGTGGGGTCACAGATACGCAGTATTTT.

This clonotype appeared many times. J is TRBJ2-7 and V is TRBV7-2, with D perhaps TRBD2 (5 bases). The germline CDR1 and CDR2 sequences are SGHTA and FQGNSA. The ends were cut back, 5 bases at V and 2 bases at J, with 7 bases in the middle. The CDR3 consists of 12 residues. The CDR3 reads CASSQEAYEQYF. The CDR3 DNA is TGTGCCAGCAGCCAGGAGGCCTACGAGCAGTACTTC.

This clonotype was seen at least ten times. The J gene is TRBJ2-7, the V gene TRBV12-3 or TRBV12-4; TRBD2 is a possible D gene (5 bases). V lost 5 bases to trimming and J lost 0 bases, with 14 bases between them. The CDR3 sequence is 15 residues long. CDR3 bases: TGTGCCAGCAGTCCGGAGGCTGGTCCCTCCTACGAGCAGTACTTC. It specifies CASSPEAGPSYEQYF.

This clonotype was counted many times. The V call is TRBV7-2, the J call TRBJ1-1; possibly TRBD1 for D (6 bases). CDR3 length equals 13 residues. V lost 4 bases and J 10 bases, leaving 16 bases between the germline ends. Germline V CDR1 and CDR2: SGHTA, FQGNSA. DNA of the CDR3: TGTGCCAGCAGCTCAGACAGGACCCTTCTAGCTTTCTTT. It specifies CASSSDRTLLAFF.

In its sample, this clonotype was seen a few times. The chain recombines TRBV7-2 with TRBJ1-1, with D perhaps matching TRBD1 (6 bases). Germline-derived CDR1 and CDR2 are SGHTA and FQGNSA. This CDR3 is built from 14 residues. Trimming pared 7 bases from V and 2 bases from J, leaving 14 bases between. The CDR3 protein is CASNIQGLNTEAFF. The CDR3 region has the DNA TGTGCCAGCAACATACAGGGTCTAAACACTGAAGCTTTCTTT.

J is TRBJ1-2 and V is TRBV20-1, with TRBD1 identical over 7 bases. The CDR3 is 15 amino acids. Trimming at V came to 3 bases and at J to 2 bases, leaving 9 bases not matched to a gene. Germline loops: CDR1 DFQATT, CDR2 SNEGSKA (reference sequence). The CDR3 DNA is TGCAGTGCTAGGGCACTCCCGGGACAGAACTATGGCTACACCTTC. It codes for CSARALPGQNYGYTF.

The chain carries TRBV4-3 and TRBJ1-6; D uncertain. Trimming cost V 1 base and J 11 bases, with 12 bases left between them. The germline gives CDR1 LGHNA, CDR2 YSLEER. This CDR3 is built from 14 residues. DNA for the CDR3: TGCGCCAGCAGCCAAGTCCCCTTTAACCCACCCCTCCACTTT. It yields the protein CASSQVPFNPPLHF.

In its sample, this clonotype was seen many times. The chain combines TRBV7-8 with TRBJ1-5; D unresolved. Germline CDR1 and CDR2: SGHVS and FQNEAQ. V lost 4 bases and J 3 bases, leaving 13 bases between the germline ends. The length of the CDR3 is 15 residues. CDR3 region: CASSSITGNNQPQHF. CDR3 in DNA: TGTGCCAGCAGCTCGATAACGGGCAACAATCAGCCCCAGCATTTT.

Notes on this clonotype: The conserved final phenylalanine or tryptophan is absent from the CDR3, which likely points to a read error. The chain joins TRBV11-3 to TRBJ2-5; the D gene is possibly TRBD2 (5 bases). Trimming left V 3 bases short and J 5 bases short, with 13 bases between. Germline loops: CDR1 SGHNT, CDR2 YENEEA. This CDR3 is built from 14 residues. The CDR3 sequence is CASSLTAGAETQYY. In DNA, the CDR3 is TGTGCCAGCAGCTTGACTGCGGGCGCGGAGACCCAGTACTAC.

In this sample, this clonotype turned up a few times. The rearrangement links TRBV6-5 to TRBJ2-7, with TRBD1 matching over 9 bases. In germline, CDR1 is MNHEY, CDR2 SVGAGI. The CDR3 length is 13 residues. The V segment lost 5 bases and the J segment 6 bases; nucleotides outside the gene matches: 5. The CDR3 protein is CASSTGTGSEQYF. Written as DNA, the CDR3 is TGTGCCAGCAGTACCGGGACAGGGTCCGAGCAGTACTTC.

CDR3 coding DNA: TGTGCCAGCAGCCAAAAGGGACAGGGATCCTACAATGAGCAGTTCTTC. Its translation: CASSQKGQGSYNEQFF. V gene TRBV3-1 combines with J gene TRBJ2-1, with 9 positions matching TRBD1. The CDR3 consists of 16 residues. Germline assignment: CDR1 LGHDT and CDR2 YNNKEL (reference sequence). J lost 1 base, V lost 2 bases, and 3 bases had no gene match.

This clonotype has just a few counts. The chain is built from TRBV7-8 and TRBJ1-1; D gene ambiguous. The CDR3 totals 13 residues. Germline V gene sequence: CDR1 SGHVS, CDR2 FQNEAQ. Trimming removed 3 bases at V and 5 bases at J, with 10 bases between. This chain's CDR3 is CASSFKGDTEAFF. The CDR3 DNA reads TGTGCCAGCAGCTTTAAGGGTGATACTGAAGCTTTCTTT.

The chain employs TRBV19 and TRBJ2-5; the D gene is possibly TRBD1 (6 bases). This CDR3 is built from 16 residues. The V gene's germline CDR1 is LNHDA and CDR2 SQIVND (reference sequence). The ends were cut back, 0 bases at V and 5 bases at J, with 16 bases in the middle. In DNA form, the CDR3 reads TGTGCCAGTAGTATAGAGACAGGTGATGAAAGCGAGACCCAGTACTTC. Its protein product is CASSIETGDESETQYF. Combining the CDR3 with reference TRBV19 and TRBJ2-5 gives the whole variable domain DGGITQSPKYLFRKEGQNVTLSCEQNLNHDAMYWYRQDPGQGLRLIYYSQIVNDFQKGDIAEGYSVSREKKESFPLTVTSAQKNPTAFYLCASSIETGDESETQYFGPGTRLLVL.

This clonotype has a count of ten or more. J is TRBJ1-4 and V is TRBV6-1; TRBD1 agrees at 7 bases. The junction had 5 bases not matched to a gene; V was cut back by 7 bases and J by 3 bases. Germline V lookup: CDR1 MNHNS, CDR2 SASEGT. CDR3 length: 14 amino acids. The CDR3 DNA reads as TGTGCCAGCAAAACAGGGGAGGCTAATGAAAAACTGTTTTTT. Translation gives CASKTGEANEKLFF.

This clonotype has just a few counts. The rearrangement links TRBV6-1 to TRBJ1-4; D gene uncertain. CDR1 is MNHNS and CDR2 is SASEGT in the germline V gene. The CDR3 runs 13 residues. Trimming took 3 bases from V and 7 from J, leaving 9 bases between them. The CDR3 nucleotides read TGTGCCAGCAGTGATACCCATAGTGAAAAACTGTTTTTT. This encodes CASSDTHSEKLFF.

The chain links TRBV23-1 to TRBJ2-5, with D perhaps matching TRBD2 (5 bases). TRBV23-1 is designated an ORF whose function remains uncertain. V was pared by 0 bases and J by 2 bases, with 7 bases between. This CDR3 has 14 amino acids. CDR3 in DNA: TGCGCCAGCAGTCAATCGTCGGGGCAAGAGACCCAGTACTTC. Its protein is CASSQSSGQETQYF.

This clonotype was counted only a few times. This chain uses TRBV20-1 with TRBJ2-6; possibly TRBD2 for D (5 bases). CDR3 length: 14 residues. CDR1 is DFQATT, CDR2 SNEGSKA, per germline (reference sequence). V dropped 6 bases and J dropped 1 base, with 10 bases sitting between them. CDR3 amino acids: CSAPTGSGANVLTF. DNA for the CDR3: TGCAGTGCACCCACGGGATCTGGGGCCAACGTCCTGACTTTC.

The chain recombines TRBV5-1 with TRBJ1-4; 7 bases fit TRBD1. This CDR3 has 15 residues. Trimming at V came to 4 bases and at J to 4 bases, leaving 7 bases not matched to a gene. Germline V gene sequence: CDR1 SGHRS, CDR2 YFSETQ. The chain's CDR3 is CASSTGTAINEKLFF. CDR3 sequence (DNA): TGCGCCAGCAGCACGGGGACAGCCATTAATGAAAAACTGTTTTTT.

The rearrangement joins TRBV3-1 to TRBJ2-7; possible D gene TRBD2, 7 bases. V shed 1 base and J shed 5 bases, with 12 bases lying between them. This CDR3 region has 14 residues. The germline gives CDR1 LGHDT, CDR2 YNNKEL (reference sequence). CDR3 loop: CASSQGGGGHEQYF. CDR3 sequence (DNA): TGTGCCAGCAGCCAAGGGGGGGGCGGGCACGAGCAGTACTTC.

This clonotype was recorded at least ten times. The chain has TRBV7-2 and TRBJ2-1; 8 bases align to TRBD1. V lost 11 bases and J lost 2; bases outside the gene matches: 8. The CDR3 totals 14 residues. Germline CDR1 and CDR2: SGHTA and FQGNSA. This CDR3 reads CAAGDRGPYNEQFF. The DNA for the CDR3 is TGTGCCGCAGGAGACAGGGGACCCTACAATGAGCAGTTCTTC. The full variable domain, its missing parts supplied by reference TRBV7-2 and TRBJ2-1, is GAGVSQSPSNKVTEKGKDVELRCDPISGHTALYWYRQSLGQGLEFLIYFQGNSAPDKSGLPSDRFSAERTGGSVSTLTIQRTQQEDSAVYLCAAGDRGPYNEQFFGPGTRLTVL.